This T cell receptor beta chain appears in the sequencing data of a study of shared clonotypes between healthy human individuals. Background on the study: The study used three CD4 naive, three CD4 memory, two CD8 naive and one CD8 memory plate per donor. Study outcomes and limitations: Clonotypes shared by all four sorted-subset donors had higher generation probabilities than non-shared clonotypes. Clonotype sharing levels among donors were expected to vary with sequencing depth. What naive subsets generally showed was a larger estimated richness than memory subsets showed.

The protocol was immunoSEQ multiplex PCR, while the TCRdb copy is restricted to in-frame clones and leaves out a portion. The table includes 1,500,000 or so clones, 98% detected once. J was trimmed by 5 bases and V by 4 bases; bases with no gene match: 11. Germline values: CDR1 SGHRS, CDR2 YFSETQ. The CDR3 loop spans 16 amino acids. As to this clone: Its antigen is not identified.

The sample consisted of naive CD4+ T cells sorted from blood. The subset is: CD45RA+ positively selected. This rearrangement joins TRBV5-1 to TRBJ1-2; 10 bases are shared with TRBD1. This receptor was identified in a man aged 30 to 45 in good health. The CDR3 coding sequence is TGCGCCAGCAGCCCTAATCCGGGACAGGGGCCTTATGGCTACACCTTC. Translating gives CASSPNPGQGPYGYTF.